The TCR beta chain described here comes from a study of T cell clonotyping in hematopoietic cell transplantation. Study observations and caveats: Without cell sorting, CD4 versus CD8 contributions remain unresolved. Few recipient clonotypes overlapped donors; over 95% were de novo at given depth. After transplant, recipient diversity fell while pathologically expanded clonotypes grew through day 180.

Repertoires were generated with immunoSEQ multiplex PCR, while TCRdb's copy carries only in-frame clones and drops some. The repertoire holds roughly 7,000 clones, with 37% as singletons. Recipient blood drawn about 28 days pretransplant and days 30, 100, 180 after. Looked up from germline, CDR1 is SGHDN and CDR2 is FVKESK. CDR3 length: 16 residues. The trim removed 1 base at V and 4 bases at J, leaving 5 bases unmatched. This clone is labeled large. The antigen remains unidentified. Specimen: peripheral blood mononuclear cells, collected 30 days after allogeneic stem cell transplant. The receptor comes from a female patient between 55 and 75 years old who had an allogeneic stem cell transplant, so the T cells may come from the graft donor. Some clones in this sample may be carry-over from other donors' samples. The gene calls are TRBV14 and TRBJ2-7; TRBD1 matches 12 bases. The CDR3 DNA sequence: TGTGCCAGCAGCCAAGGTCGGGGACAGGGGGCTTACGAGCAGTACTTC. Translating gives CASSQGRGQGAYEQYF.